The T cell receptor beta chain described here comes from a study of control samples from healthy donors and cancer patients. Germline CDR1 is LGHDT and CDR2 is YNNKEL (reference sequence). The CDR3 contains 15 residues. Trimming stripped 1 base from V and 4 bases from J, with 11 bases between. Clones were read by immunoSEQ multiplex PCR, and TCRdb kept only the in-frame ones, dropping some. The sample has 120,000 or so clones, about nine tenths seen once. The V call is TRBV3-1 (or the pseudogene TRBV3-2), the J call TRBJ1-5, with D possibly TRBD1 on 6 matching bases. The origin of this receptor is a man younger than 30 in good health. Specimen: blood. The CDR3 DNA reads TGTGCCAGCAGCCAAGCGGGGGCCCCTAATCAGCCCCAGCATTTT. This gives the protein CASSQAGAPNQPQHF.